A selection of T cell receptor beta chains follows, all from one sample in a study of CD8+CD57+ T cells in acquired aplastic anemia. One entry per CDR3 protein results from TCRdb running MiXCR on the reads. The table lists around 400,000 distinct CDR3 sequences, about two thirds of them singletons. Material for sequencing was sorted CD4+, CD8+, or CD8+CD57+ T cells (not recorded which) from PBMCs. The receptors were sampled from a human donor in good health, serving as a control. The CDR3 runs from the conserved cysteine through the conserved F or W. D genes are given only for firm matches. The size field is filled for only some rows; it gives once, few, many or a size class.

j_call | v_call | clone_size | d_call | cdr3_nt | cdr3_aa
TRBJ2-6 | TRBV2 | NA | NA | TGTGCCAGCAGCGAAGCGCTCTCTCGGCCCAACGTCCTGAATTTC | CASSEALSRPNVLNF
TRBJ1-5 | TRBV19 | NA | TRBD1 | TGTGCCAGTAGTCGGGACAGGGGTGATCCCCAGCATCATCAGCCCGAGCATTTT | CASSRDRGDPQHHQPEHF
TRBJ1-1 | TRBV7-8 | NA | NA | TGTGCCAGCAGCCCCCGGGAGGGAAGCACTGAAGCTTTCTTT | CASSPREGSTEAFF
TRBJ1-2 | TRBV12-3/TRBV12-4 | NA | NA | TGTGCCAGCAACCCAGAGGCCATAGCTAACTATGGCTACACCTTC | CASNPEAIANYGYTF
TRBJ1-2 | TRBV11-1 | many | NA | TGTGCCAGCAGCTCGACTCCAGCGGTTTATGGCTACACCTTC | CASSSTPAVYGYTF
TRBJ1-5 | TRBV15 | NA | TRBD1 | TGTGCCACCAGCAGAGATCGGGGACAGGGGCAGCCCCAGCATTTT | CATSRDRGQGQPQHF
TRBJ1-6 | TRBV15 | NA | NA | TGTGCCACCAGCAGAGATGGGCCCAGGGGTGGCTCACCCCTCCACTTT | CATSRDGPRGGSPLHF
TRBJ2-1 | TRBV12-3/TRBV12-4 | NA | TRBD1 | TGTGCCAGTAGCACCGCGGGACAGGGAGTTATTGCCTACAATGAGCAGTTCTTC | CASSTAGQGVIAYNEQFF
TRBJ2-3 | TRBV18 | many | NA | TGTGCCAGCTCACCTAAGGCGGAGAGCACAGATACGCAGTATTTT | CASSPKAESTDTQYF
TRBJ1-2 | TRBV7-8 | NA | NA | TGTGCCAGCAGCCGGGGACAAGTTTCGGACAATGAGACCTTC | CASSRGQVSDNETF
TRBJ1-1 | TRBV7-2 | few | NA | TGTGCCAGCAGCCCCCGGGACCGATGCACTGGAGCTTTCTTT | CASSPRDRCTGAFF
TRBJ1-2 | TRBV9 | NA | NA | NA | CASSVGTGSYGYTTF
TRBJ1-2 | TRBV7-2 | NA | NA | TGTGCCAGCAGCTTAAATACAGACTCTGGAAACACCAGATACACCTTC | CASSLNTDSGNTRYTF
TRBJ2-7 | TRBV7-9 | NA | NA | TGTGCCAGCAGCCCCAGGGACGAGGAGTACTTC | CASSPRDEEYF
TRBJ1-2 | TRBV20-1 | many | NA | TGCAGTGCTAGATCTGGACATCTGTATGGCTACACCTTC | CSARSGHLYGYTF
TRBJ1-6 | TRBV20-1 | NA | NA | TGCAGTGCTCCACTGAATCGTGATGGGACGCAACTCTCCATCCTAGGCTTT | CSAPLNRDGTQLSILGF
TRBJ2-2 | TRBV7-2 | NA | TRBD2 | TGTGCCAGCAGCTACACCGCGGGACTAGCGGGGGTGTTGTTT | CASSYTAGLAGVLF
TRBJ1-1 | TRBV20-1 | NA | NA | TGCAGCTCCTGCCATACGAGCAATACTGAAGCTTTCTTT | CSSCHTSNTEAFF
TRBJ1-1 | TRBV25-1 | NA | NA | TGTGCCAGCAGCGAAACATGGGTAAGGAACACTGAAGCTTTCTTT | CASSETWVRNTEAFF
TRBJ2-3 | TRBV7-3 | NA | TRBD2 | TGTGCCAGCACCCGCAGGCGGGAGCCCCAGTATTTT | CASTRRREPQYF
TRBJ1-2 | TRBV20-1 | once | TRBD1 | TGCAGTGTAAGAGGGACAGGCGCGTTCGAATGGGATGGCTACACCTTC | CSVRGTGAFEWDGYTF
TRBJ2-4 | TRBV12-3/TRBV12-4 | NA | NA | TGTGCCAGCAGTTTATGGACTGAGGCGAACAGTCAGTACTTC | CASSLWTEANSQYF
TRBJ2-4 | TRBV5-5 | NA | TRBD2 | TGTGCCAGCAGCTTGGATCCGGGCCGGCGGGGGGTGATAAACATTCAGTACTTC | CASSLDPGRRGVINIQYF
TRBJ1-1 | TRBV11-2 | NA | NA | TGTGCCAGCAGCTTAGAACTGGGGAGGAACACTGAAGCTTTCTTT | CASSLELGRNTEAFF
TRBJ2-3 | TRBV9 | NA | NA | TGTGCCAGCAGGCCCCCCGCCGGGGAGCTGATAACAGATACGCAGTATTTT | CASRPPAGELITDTQYF
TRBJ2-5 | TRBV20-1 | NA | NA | TGCAGTGCTAGAGAAGCAGCAGTGGAGACCCAGTACTTC | CSAREAAVETQYF
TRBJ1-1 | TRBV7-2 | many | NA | TGTGCCAGCAGTATCAGCGTGAACACTGAAGCTTCCTTT | CASSISVNTEASF
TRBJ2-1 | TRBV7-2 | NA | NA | TGTGCCAGCAGCCTGGCATGGGGCGGGGAAGCCAATTTTCAGTTCTTC | CASSLAWGGEANFQFF
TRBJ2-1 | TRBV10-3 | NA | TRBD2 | TGTGCCATCAGTGACACCCTAGCGGGGGGTCACGATGAGCAGTTCTTC | CAISDTLAGGHDEQFF
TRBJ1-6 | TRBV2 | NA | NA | TGTGCCAGCAGCATTGACGGTAGAATTCAACCCCTCCACTTT | CASSIDGRIQPLHF
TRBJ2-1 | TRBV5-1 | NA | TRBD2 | TGCGCCAGCAGCATCGGGACTAGCGGGGGGAGGGATGAGCAGTTCTTC | CASSIGTSGGRDEQFF
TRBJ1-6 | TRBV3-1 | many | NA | TGTGCCAGCAGGGAAGTACAGGGTTCACCCCTCCACTTT | CASREVQGSPLHF
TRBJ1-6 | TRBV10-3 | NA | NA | TGTGCCAGCAGTGACAGTTCACCCCTCCACTTT | CASSDSSPLHF
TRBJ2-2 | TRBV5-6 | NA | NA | TGTGCCAGCAGCTCGGGGATCGAGAACACCGGGGAGCTGTTTTTT | CASSSGIENTGELFF
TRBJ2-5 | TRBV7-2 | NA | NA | TGTGCCAGCAGCTTCTCCGGGATGACGCGGCAGTACTACTACTTC | CASSFSGMTRQYYYF
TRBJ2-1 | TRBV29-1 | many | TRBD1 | TGCAGCGTTGTAGCCGGACAGGGTAACAATGAGCAGTTCTTC | CSVVAGQGNNEQFF
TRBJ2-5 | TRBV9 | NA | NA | TGTGCCAGCAGCGTAGAACAGGAGACCCAGTACTTC | CASSVEQETQYF
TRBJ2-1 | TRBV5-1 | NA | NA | TGTGCCAGCAGCTTTAGCGCCTACAATGAGCAGTTCTTC | CASSFSAYNEQFF
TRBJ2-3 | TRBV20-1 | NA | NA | TGCAGTGCTAGTCGGGGACAAAACAATGATACGCAGTATTTT | CSASRGQNNDTQYF
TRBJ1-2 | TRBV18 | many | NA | TGTGCCAGCTCACCACTTGCACTGGGAAACTATGGCTACACCTTC | CASSPLALGNYGYTF
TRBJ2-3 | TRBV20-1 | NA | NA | TGCAGTGCTAGTAATCCTCAAGAAGGGGCCGCTCAGCACACAGATACGCAGTATTTT | CSASNPQEGAAQHTDTQYF
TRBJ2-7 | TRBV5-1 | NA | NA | TGCGCCAGCAGCTTGGGCGGGGTAACCTACGAGCAGTACTTC | CASSLGGVTYEQYF
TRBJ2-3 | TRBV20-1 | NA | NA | TGCAGTGCTAGAGGCGGCGGGAACACTGGAGATACGCAGTATTTT | CSARGGGNTGDTQYF
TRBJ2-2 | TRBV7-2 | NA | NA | TGTGCCAGCAGCCAAGAACCGTCCGTGCCGATGACTGGCTTTTTT | CASSQEPSVPMTGFF
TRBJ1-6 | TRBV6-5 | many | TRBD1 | TGTGCCAGCAGGAGAACGTCCGGGACAGGGGGCTCCCCAGTCCACTTT | CASRRTSGTGGSPVHF
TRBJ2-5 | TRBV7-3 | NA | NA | TGTGCCAGCAGCGCCCTGAGCCACGAGGGGGAAGATAAGTACTTC | CASSALSHEGEDKYF
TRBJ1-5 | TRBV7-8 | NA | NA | TGTGCCAGCAGCCTTTCCCGGGATAGCGATAAGCAGCAGCATTTT | CASSLSRDSDKQQHF
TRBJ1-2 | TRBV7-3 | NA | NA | TGTGCCAGCAGCCGGACAGCGGGCGTTCACCTATACGGCTACACCTTC | CASSRTAGVHLYGYTF
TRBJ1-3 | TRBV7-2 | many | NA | TGTGCCAGCAGCTTACGGTCGGGGACTGGAAACACCATATATTTT | CASSLRSGTGNTIYF
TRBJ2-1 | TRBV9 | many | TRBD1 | TGTGCCAGCAGCCCGCGCCCGGGACAGGGAGGAAATGAGCAGTTCTTC | CASSPRPGQGGNEQFF
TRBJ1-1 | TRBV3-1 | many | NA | TGTGCCAGCAGCCAAACTGGGGGGCTGGAGGCTTTCTTT | CASSQTGGLEAFF